The 10 T cell receptor beta chains presented below share a single source sample, sequenced in a study of blood T cells in healthy people across ages. Next came a second PCR, run for roughly 6 to 11 cycles, which used a sample-barcoded 5' primer along with a J-beta primer mix. TCRdb reprocessed the 5' RACE reads with MiXCR, giving one entry per CDR3 protein. The sample yields 790,000 or so distinct CDR3 sequences, approximately 60% seen once. Sample: blood. These receptors originate from a man aged 35 to 55 in good health.

This clonotype was seen a few times. The CDR3 is CASRNSARGWEQYF. In DNA, the CDR3 is TGTGCCAGCAGAAACTCGGCCCGGGGCTGGGAGCAGTACTTC. This chain joins TRBV12-3 or TRBV12-4 and TRBJ2-4, with D perhaps given as TRBD1 or TRBD2 (5 bases each). The CDR3 has 14 amino acids. Trimming cost V 6 bases and J 13 bases, with 22 bases left between them.

The rearrangement uses TRBV20-1 and TRBJ2-1; D assignment may be TRBD1 or TRBD2 (5 bases each). Trimming shortened V by 2 bases and J by 3 bases, and 14 bases separated the two germline ends. CDR1 DFQATT and CDR2 SNEGSKA come from the germline V gene (reference sequence). This CDR3 comprises 15 residues. The CDR3 reads CSARRTGTYYNEQFF. Written as DNA, the CDR3 is TGCAGTGCTAGAAGGACGGGGACCTACTACAATGAGCAGTTCTTC.

The chain employs TRBV5-6 and TRBJ2-7, with TRBD1 identical over 7 bases. V shed 4 bases and J 0 bases; nucleotides not matched to a gene: 10. Germline V gene data show CDR1 as SGHDT and CDR2 as YYEEEE. The CDR3 contains 16 residues. The CDR3 DNA reads TGTGCCAGCAGCCCATGGGTTACAGGGGTCTCCTACGAGCAGTACTTC. It codes for CASSPWVTGVSYEQYF.

This clonotype has more than one count but fewer than ten. V and J are TRBV7-2 and TRBJ2-1, with a tentative D call TRBD2 (5 bases). The CDR3 runs 16 residues. Germline V gene sequence: CDR1 SGHTA, CDR2 FQGNSA. V lost 0 bases and J 6 bases, leaving 15 bases between the germline ends. The CDR3 nucleotides are TGTGCCAGCAGCTTAGCGTCCGGACTCCCAACCAATGAGCAGTTCTTC. It specifies CASSLASGLPTNEQFF.

The chain joins TRBV2 to TRBJ1-3, with a possible D match to TRBD1 (5 bases). The CDR3 spans 11 residues. Germline V CDR1 and CDR2: SNHLY, FYNNEI. V was clipped by 4 bases and J by 9 bases, with 7 bases between them. The chain's CDR3 is CASSAQGTIYF. The CDR3 region has the DNA TGTGCCAGCAGTGCGCAGGGCACCATATATTTT.

This sequence joins TRBV20-1 and TRBJ1-6; D is unclear. Germline assignment: CDR1 DFQATT and CDR2 SNEGSKA (reference sequence). V dropped 0 bases and J dropped 9 bases, with 9 bases sitting between them. The CDR3 length is 13 residues. The CDR3 region has the DNA TGCAGTGCTAGAGACCATGAGATTTCACCCCTCCACTTT. Its translation: CSARDHEISPLHF.

This clonotype was found once. The chain links TRBV28 to TRBJ2-3; TRBD2 might be the D (5 bases). The CDR3 has 13 amino acids. V dropped 6 bases and J dropped 4 bases, with 11 bases sitting between them. Germline V gene data show CDR1 as MDHEN and CDR2 as SYDVKM. The CDR3 sequence: CASRPPGSDTQYF. Here the CDR3 DNA reads TGTGCCAGCAGGCCTCCGGGGTCAGATACGCAGTATTTT.

This clonotype was counted between two and nine times. The V call is TRBV27, the J call TRBJ2-3; 8 positions match TRBD1. The CDR3 spans 19 residues. The ends lost 3 bases at V and 3 bases at J; junction bases unmatched: 17. Germline lookup yields CDR1 MNHEY and CDR2 SMNVEV (reference sequence). The CDR3 spells CASSLSTRGRTAGTDTQYF. CDR3 DNA: TGTGCCAGCAGTTTGAGTACCAGGGGGCGGACTGCGGGGACAGATACGCAGTATTTT.

This chain joins TRBV10-3 and TRBJ2-1; TRBD1 agrees at 9 bases. CDR1 is ENHRY and CDR2 is SYGVKD in the germline V gene. The CDR3 spans 17 residues. The V gene end was trimmed by 4 bases and the J gene end by 1 base; junction bases not matched to a gene: 8. The CDR3 DNA sequence: TGTGCCATCAGTGGTCCACAGGGGGCACTTTCCTACAATGAGCAGTTCTTC. The encoded protein is CAISGPQGALSYNEQFF.

This sequence joins TRBV6-1 and TRBJ1-4; D is unresolved. Germline CDR1 reads MNHNS; CDR2 reads SASEGT. This CDR3 has 14 amino acids. V lost 2 bases and J 8 bases, leaving 12 bases between the germline ends. CDR3 DNA: TGTGCCAGCAGTGAATTGAGAATGGGAGAAAAACTGTTTTTT. Its translation is CASSELRMGEKLFF.